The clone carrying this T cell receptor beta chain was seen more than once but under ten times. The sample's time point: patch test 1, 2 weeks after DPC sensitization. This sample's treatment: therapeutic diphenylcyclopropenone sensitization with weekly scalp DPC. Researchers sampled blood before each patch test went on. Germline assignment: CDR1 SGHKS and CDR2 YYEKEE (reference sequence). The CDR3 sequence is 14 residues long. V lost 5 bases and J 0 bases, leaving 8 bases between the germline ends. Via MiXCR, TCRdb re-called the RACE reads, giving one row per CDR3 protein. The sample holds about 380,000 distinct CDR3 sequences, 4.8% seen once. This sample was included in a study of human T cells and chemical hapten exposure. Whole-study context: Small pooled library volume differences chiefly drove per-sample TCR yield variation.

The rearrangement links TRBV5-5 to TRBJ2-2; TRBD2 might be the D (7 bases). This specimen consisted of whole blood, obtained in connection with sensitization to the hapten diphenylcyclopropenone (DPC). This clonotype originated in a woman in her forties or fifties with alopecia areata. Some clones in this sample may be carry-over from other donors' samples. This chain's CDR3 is CASRRGPNTGELFF. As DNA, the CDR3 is TGTGCCAGCAGGCGGGGGCCGAACACCGGGGAGCTGTTTTTT.